The 25 T cell receptor beta chains presented below share a single source sample, sequenced in a study of blood T cell repertoires in COVID-19. Data came from immunoSEQ multiplex PCR; TCRdb stores just in-frame clones and leaves some out. The data contain around 23,000 clones, 55% to 85% of them seen just once; the ten biggest clones take up about 40%. The source material was peripheral blood. Receptor source: a woman older than 75 with acute or convalescent COVID-19.

The chain uses TRBV19 and TRBJ1-1; D perhaps matches TRBD1 (5 bases). V shed 5 bases and J shed 1 base, with 17 bases lying between them. Germline values: CDR1 LNHDA, CDR2 SQIVND (reference sequence). The CDR3 consists of 16 residues. CDR3 nucleotides: TGTGCCAGTAGTCTTAGGGGCGTACTGGGGAACACTGAAGCTTTCTTT. Its translation: CASSLRGVLGNTEAFF.

The table lists this clone with a count of one. The chain links TRBV6-5 to TRBJ1-2; a possible D gene is TRBD1 (6 bases). With 6 bases removed from V and 4 bases from J, the gap between germline ends came to 12 bases. Germline V CDR1 and CDR2: MNHEY, SVGAGI. This CDR3 comprises 13 residues. This CDR3 is CASSPTGFYGYTF. CDR3 bases: TGTGCCAGCAGCCCGACAGGCTTCTATGGCTACACCTTC.

V and J are TRBV12-3 or TRBV12-4 and TRBJ1-5; D is undetermined. The CDR3 contains 12 residues. V lost 7 bases and J lost 0, with 4 bases in between. DNA of the CDR3: TGTGCCAGCACCTATAGCAATCAGCCCCAGCATTTT. It codes for CASTYSNQPQHF.

A few counts support this clone. This chain uses TRBV7-9 with TRBJ2-7; 7 bases fit TRBD1. V trimming: 5 bases; J trimming: 1 base; junction bases outside the gene matches: 2. CDR1 is SEHNR and CDR2 is FQNEAQ in the germline V gene (reference sequence). This CDR3 has 13 residues. CDR3 sequence: CASSHRGSYEQYF. Here the CDR3 DNA reads TGTGCCAGCAGCCACAGGGGATCCTACGAGCAGTACTTC.

The chain carries TRBV7-3 and TRBJ2-3, with 7 nucleotides matching TRBD2. With 5 bases clipped from V and 2 bases from J, the junction kept 7 bases outside the gene matches. CDR1 SGHTA and CDR2 FQGTGA come from the germline V gene. This CDR3 spans 15 amino acids. CDR3 nucleotides: TGTGCCAGCAGCCCGGGAGGTGGGCCCACAGATACGCAGTATTTT. Translating gives CASSPGGGPTDTQYF.

The V and J genes are TRBV3-1 (or the pseudogene TRBV3-2) and TRBJ1-6; D perhaps matches TRBD1 (6 bases). Germline V gives CDR1 LGHDT, CDR2 YNNKEL (reference sequence). Deletions cut 2 bases from V and 11 bases from J, with 10 bases between. CDR3 length equals 13 residues. The CDR3 here is CASSQQGPAPLHF. The CDR3 nucleotides read TGTGCCAGCAGCCAACAGGGGCCGGCACCCCTCCACTTT.

This clone was observed a few times. The chain uses TRBV6-2 or TRBV6-3 and TRBJ1-2, with D unclear. Germline V gives CDR1 MNHEY, CDR2 SVGEGT. This CDR3 is built from 13 residues. Trimming took off 6 bases at V and 5 bases at J, with 13 bases between the two ends. This CDR3 is CASSADKRYGYTF. The CDR3 bases are TGTGCCAGCAGCGCCGATAAGCGGTATGGCTACACCTTC.

This sequence joins TRBV27 and TRBJ1-2; 7 bases line up with TRBD1. The V and J ends lost 5 bases and 5 bases, in that order; junction bases with no gene match: 14. The CDR3 has 16 amino acids. Looked up from germline, CDR1 is MNHEY and CDR2 is SMNVEV (reference sequence). CDR3 nucleotide sequence: TGTGCCAGCAGTCTGACAGGGCGACCTGAAAAATATGGCTACACCTTC. Its translation is CASSLTGRPEKYGYTF.

This clone was seen only a few times. The rearrangement joins TRBV29-1 to TRBJ2-2, with TRBD2 identical over 12 bases. CDR1 is SQVTM, CDR2 ANQGSEA, per germline. The CDR3 sequence is 14 residues long. With 6 bases clipped from V and 4 bases from J, the junction kept 3 bases outside the gene matches. The CDR3 spells CSVTSGGTTGELFF. The CDR3 DNA reads as TGCAGCGTCACTAGCGGGGGGACCACCGGGGAGCTGTTTTTT.

The V call is TRBV30, the J call TRBJ2-5; 7 positions agree with TRBD2. Germline CDR1 is GTSNPN and CDR2 is SVGIG (reference sequence). V lost 1 base to trimming and J lost 4 bases; unmatched junction nucleotides: 6. This CDR3 is built from 14 residues. This chain's CDR3 is CAWSERWGGETQYF. The CDR3 nucleotides read TGTGCCTGGAGTGAAAGGTGGGGGGGAGAGACCCAGTACTTC.

The V and J genes are TRBV15 and TRBJ1-3; a weak D match, TRBD1 (5 bases). CDR3 length: 19 residues. Germline CDR1 and CDR2: LNHNV and YYDKDF (reference sequence). With 5 bases removed from V and 0 bases from J, the gap between germline ends came to 23 bases. Here the CDR3 DNA reads TGTGCCACCAGCGGATCGCCGGGGGGGGAACCCTCCTCTGGAAACACCATATATTTT. This translates into CATSGSPGGEPSSGNTIYF.

The V gene is TRBV9, the J gene TRBJ2-1, with 8 bases matching TRBD1. The V and J ends lost 1 base and 4 bases, in that order; junction bases with no gene match: 7. Germline V CDR1 and CDR2: SGDLS, YYNGEE. This CDR3 is 16 amino acids long. In nucleotides, the CDR3 is TGTGCCAGCAGCGTAACTACAGGGGGTTGGTACAATGAGCAGTTCTTC. Translating gives CASSVTTGGWYNEQFF. Filled out from reference TRBV9 and TRBJ2-1, the complete variable domain reads DSGVTQTPKHLITATGQRVTLRCSPRSGDLSVYWYQQSLDQGLQFLIQYYNGEERAKGNILERFSAQQFPDLHSELNLSSLELGDSALYFCASSVTTGGWYNEQFFGPGTRLTVL.

This clone was seen a single time. This sequence joins TRBV2 and TRBJ2-7, with 13 bases fitting TRBD2. J was trimmed by 1 base and V by 6 bases; bases with no gene match: 3. CDR1 and CDR2 (germline): SNHLY, FYNNEI. The CDR3 sequence is 15 residues long. The chain's CDR3 is CASRPTSGGSYEQYF. CDR3 bases: TGTGCCAGCAGACCGACTAGCGGGGGGTCCTACGAGCAGTACTTC.

The chain has TRBV7-8 and TRBJ1-1; 10 nucleotides line up with TRBD1. The CDR3 sequence is 16 residues long. V trimming: 5 bases; J trimming: 1 base; junction bases outside the gene matches: 7. The germline V gene has CDR1 SGHVS and CDR2 FQNEAQ. The CDR3 region is CASSIRDRGSNTEAFF. The CDR3 region has the DNA TGTGCCAGCAGCATCCGGGACAGGGGATCGAACACTGAAGCTTTCTTT.

This clone was detected only a few times. V gene TRBV4-1 combines with J gene TRBJ1-1; D is perhaps TRBD1 (5 bases). Germline lookup yields CDR1 MGHRA and CDR2 YSYEKL. V was trimmed by 1 base and J by 3 bases, leaving 9 bases between them. The CDR3 contains 14 residues. CDR3 nucleotide sequence: TGCGCCAGCAGCCAAGTCTGGGGGGACACTGAAGCTTTCTTT. It encodes CASSQVWGDTEAFF.

The chain has TRBV11-2 and TRBJ1-1; D remains ambiguous. This CDR3 spans 11 amino acids. The germline V and J ends were trimmed by 6 bases and 7 bases, with 9 bases remaining between them. CDR1 is SGHAT and CDR2 is FQNNGV in the germline V gene. Here the CDR3 DNA reads TGTGCCAGCAGGAGTGGCGGTGAAGCTTTCTTT. Its protein product is CASRSGGEAFF.

The chain joins TRBV5-1 to TRBJ1-6, with 9 bases aligning to TRBD1. V lost 0 bases to trimming and J lost 9 bases; unmatched junction nucleotides: 7. CDR3 size: 16 residues. Germline CDR1 and CDR2: SGHRS and YFSETQ. CDR3: CASSLGGGQGSSPLHF. In DNA, the CDR3 is TGCGCCAGCAGCTTGGGTGGGGGACAGGGCAGTTCACCCCTCCACTTT.

This chain connects TRBV2 to TRBJ1-4, with D maybe TRBD1 (6 bases). Trimming shortened V by 4 bases and J by 7 bases, and 13 bases separated the two germline ends. The CDR3 has 14 amino acids. The germline V gene encodes CDR1 SNHLY and CDR2 FYNNEI. CDR3 in DNA: TGTGCCAGCAGTGTCCCGGGACATGGTGAAAAACTGTTTTTT. Its protein is CASSVPGHGEKLFF.

This clone was observed a handful of times. CDR3 amino acids: CASSPLSAGNSPLHF. CDR3 sequence (DNA): TGCGCCAGCAGCCCCTTATCAGCGGGTAATTCACCCCTCCACTTT. The chain carries TRBV4-3 and TRBJ1-6, with D uncertain. Germline values: CDR1 LGHNA, CDR2 YSLEER. The CDR3 contains 15 residues. The V end lost 4 bases, the J end lost 6 bases, and 13 bases lay between the germline ends.

This chain connects TRBV4-3 to TRBJ1-1; 9 bases are a match to TRBD1. The CDR3 has 17 amino acids. Per the germline V gene, CDR1 is LGHNA and CDR2 is YSLEER. The ends lost 0 bases at V and 3 bases at J; junction bases unmatched: 8. The CDR3 DNA follows: TGCGCCAGCAGCCAAGATAACCCAAGGACAGGGGACACTGAAGCTTTCTTT. Translating gives CASSQDNPRTGDTEAFF.

The V and J genes are TRBV9 and TRBJ1-1, with D uncertain. The V end lost 3 bases, the J end lost 5 bases, and 20 bases lay between the germline ends. This CDR3 has 16 residues. Germline V gene lookup returns CDR1 SGDLS and CDR2 YYNGEE. As DNA, the CDR3 is TGTGCCAGCAGCGATCTTGAGGGCGGTTGGGAGACTGAAGCTTTCTTT. Amino acid sequence: CASSDLEGGWETEAFF.

This chain connects TRBV10-2 to TRBJ2-7; a possible D gene is TRBD2 (5 bases). Trimming removed 1 base from V and 6 bases from J, with 10 bases in between. The CDR3 totals 13 residues. The germline V gene encodes CDR1 WSHSY and CDR2 SAAADI. The CDR3 DNA is TGCGCCAGCAGTGAGTTGAGGGCGCTCGAGCAGTACTTC. The encoded protein is CASSELRALEQYF.

About this clone itself: One end of the junction varies from germline; a read error may be responsible. The chain carries TRBV19 and TRBJ1-2; D may be TRBD1 (5 bases). There are 15 residues in the CDR3. Looked up from germline, CDR1 is LNHDA and CDR2 is SQIVND (reference sequence). CDR3 bases: TGTGCCAGTACCCCCCGCTCGCGGGGGAACTCTGGCTACACCTTC. This translates into CASTPRSRGNSGYTF.

This clone was detected only a few times. This sequence joins TRBV12-3 or TRBV12-4 and TRBJ1-5; no clear D. The CDR3 is 12 residues long. Trimming stripped 4 bases from V and 7 bases from J, with 8 bases between. The CDR3, as DNA: TGTGCCAGCAGTTGGGCGCGCCAGCCCCAGCATTTT. This sequence encodes CASSWARQPQHF.

The chain is built from TRBV7-9 and TRBJ2-2, with D maybe TRBD2 (5 bases). The V gene's germline CDR1 is SEHNR and CDR2 FQNEAQ (reference sequence). Trimming took 3 bases from V and 0 from J, leaving 11 bases between them. The CDR3 has 16 amino acids. The CDR3: CASSFAGSANTGELFF. DNA of the CDR3: TGTGCCAGCAGCTTCGCGGGTAGCGCGAACACCGGGGAGCTGTTTTTT.